The rows below give T cell receptor beta chains drawn from one sample of a study of blood T cell repertoires in COVID-19. Produced via immunoSEQ multiplex PCR; TCRdb's table is partial and in-frame only. This repertoire shows 260,000 or so clones, 75% to 85% found once; its top ten account for around 7.5%. Material: peripheral blood. Source of these receptors: an elderly woman with COVID-19, enrolled during active disease. Both conserved end residues are part of each CDR3. Each record gives: D gene, J gene, V gene, clone size, CDR3 DNA, CDR3 protein. A D gene is named only where the DNA matches it firmly. Only part of the rows carry a size: once, few, many, or a class if the clone is expanded.

NA | TRBJ2-6 | TRBV15 | NA | TGTGCCACCAGCGGCGGAGGATCTGGGGCCAACGTCCTGACTTTC | CATSGGGSGANVLTF
TRBD2 | TRBJ2-7 | TRBV19 | once | TGTGCCAGTAGTATTGGACTAGCGGACTCCTACGAGCAGTACTTC | CASSIGLADSYEQYF
NA | TRBJ1-1 | TRBV6-5 | NA | TGTGCCAGCTCAAGAGGGAACACTGAAGCTTTCTTT | CASSRGNTEAFF
TRBD2 | TRBJ2-1 | TRBV7-3 | NA | TGTGCCAGCAGCCGGACTAGCGGGGCCTACAATGAGCAGTTCTTC | CASSRTSGAYNEQFF
TRBD1 | TRBJ1-1 | TRBV5-6 | NA | TGTGCCAGCAGCTCGGGACAGAAGCTGAACACTGAAGCTTTCTTT | CASSSGQKLNTEAFF
TRBD1 | TRBJ1-2 | TRBV27 | NA | TGTGCCAGCAGGAGCCGGGACAGGCTTATTGGCTACACCTTC | CASRSRDRLIGYTF
NA | TRBJ1-2 | TRBV5-6 | NA | TGTGCCAGCAGCTTGGCGGGTCCCGGTTCCTATGGCTACACCTTC | CASSLAGPGSYGYTF
NA | TRBJ2-5 | TRBV11-2 | NA | TGTGCCAGCAGGGGGGGAGAGACCCAGTACTTC | CASRGGETQYF
NA | TRBJ2-7 | TRBV19 | NA | TGTGCCAGTAGTATTTCGGGAAGGAGCTCCTACGAGCAGTACTTC | CASSISGRSSYEQYF
TRBD1 | TRBJ1-6 | TRBV2 | NA | TGTGCCAGCAGAAGACAGGGAATCAATTCACCCCTCCACTTT | CASRRQGINSPLHF
NA | TRBJ2-3 | TRBV7-9 | NA | TGTGCCAGCAGCTTAGGGGGCTCCGTAGATACGCAGTATTTT | CASSLGGSVDTQYF
NA | TRBJ2-4 | TRBV3-1/TRBV3-2 | NA | TGTGCCAGCAGCCAAGACAGGGAAGCCAAAAACATTCAGTACTTC | CASSQDREAKNIQYF
TRBD1 | TRBJ1-6 | TRBV6-1 | NA | TGTGCCAGCAGTGACCACGGACAGGGAGGTTCACCCCTCCACTTT | CASSDHGQGGSPLHF
TRBD1 | TRBJ2-7 | TRBV19 | NA | TGTGCCAGTAGTACCGGGACAGGCTACGAGCAGTACTTC | CASSTGTGYEQYF
TRBD2 | TRBJ2-5 | TRBV2 | once | TGTGCCAGCAGGAAGGGGCTCGCGGGAGGGGGCGAGACCCAGTACTTC | CASRKGLAGGGETQYF
NA | TRBJ1-2 | TRBV9 | few | TGTGCCAGCAGCGTAGTATCCTCAGGGATGGGGGGTGGCTACACCTTC | CASSVVSSGMGGGYTF